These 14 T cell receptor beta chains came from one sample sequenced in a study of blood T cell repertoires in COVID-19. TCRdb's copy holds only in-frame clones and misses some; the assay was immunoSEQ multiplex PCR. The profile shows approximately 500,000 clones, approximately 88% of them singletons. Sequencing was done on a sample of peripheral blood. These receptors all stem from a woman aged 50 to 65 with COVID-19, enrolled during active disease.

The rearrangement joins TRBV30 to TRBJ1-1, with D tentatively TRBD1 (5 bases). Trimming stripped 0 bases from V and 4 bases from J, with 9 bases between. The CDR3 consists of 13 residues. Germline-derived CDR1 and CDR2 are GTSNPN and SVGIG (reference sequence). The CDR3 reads CAWSVGVRTEAFF. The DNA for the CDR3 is TGTGCCTGGAGTGTAGGGGTTCGCACTGAAGCTTTCTTT.

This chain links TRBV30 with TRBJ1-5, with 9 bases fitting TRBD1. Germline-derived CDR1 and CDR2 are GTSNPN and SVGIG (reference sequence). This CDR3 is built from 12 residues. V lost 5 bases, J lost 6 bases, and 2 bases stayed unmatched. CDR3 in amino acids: CAWDRGSQPQHF. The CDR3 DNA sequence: TGTGCCTGGGACAGGGGGAGTCAGCCCCAGCATTTT.

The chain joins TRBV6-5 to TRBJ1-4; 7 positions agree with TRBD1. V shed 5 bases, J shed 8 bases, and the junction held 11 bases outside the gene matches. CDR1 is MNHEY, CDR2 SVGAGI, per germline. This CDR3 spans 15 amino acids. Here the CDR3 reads CASSPPAGQTEKLFF. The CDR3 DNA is TGTGCCAGCAGTCCTCCGGCGGGACAGACAGAAAAACTGTTTTTT.

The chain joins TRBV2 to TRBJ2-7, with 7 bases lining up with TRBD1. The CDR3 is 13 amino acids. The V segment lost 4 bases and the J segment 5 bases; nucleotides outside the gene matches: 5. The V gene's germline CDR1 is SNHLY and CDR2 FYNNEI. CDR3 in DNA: TGTGCCAGCAGTGGACAGGGAACGAACGAGCAGTACTTC. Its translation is CASSGQGTNEQYF.

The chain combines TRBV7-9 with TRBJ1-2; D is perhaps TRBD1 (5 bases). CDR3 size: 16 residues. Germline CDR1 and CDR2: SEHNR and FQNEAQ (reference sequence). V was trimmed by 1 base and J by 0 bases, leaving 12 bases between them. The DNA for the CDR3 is TGTGCCAGCAGCTTAGTTGGCGGGACCACTAACTATGGCTACACCTTC. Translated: CASSLVGGTTNYGYTF.

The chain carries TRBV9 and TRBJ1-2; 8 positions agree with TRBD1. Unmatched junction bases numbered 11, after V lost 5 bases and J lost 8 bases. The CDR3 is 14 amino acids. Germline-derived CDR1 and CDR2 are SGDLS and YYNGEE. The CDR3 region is CASRDDRGEGGYTF. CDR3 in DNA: TGTGCCAGCAGAGATGACAGGGGAGAGGGGGGCTACACCTTC.

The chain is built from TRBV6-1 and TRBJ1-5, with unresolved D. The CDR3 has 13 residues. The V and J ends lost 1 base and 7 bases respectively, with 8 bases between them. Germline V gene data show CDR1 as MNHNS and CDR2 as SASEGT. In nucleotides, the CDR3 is TGTGCCAGCAGTGAAGTCCCCGGGCAGCCCCAGCATTTT. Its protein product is CASSEVPGQPQHF.

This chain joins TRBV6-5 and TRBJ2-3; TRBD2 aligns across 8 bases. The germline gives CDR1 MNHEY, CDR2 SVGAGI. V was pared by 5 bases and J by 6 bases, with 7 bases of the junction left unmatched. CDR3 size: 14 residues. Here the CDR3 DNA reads TGTGCCAGCAGTCCGACTAGCGCGTCGGATACGCAGTATTTT. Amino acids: CASSPTSASDTQYF.

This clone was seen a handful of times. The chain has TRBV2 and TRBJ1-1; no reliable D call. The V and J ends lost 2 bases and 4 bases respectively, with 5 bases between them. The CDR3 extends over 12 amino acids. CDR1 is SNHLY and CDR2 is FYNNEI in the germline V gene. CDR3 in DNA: TGTGCCAGCAGTGAAAAAGCCACTGAAGCTTTCTTT. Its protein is CASSEKATEAFF. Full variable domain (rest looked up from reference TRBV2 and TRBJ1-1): EPEVTQTPSHQVTQMGQEVILRCVPISNHLYFYWYRQILGQKVEFLVSFYNNEISEKSEIFDDQFSVERPDGSNFTLKIRSTKLEDSAMYFCASSEKATEAFFGQGTRLTVV.

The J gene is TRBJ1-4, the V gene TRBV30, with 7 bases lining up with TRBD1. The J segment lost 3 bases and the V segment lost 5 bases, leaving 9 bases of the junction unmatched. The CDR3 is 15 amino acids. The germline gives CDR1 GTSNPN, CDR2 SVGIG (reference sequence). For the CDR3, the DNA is TGTGCCTGGTCCCAGGGGGACCCGGCTAATGAAAAACTGTTTTTT. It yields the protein CAWSQGDPANEKLFF.

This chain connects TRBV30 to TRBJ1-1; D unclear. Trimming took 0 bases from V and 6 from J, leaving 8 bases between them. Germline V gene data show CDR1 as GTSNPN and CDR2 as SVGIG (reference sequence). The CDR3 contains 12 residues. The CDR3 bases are TGTGCCTGGAGTGTTCGGGTCCCTGAAGCTTTCTTT. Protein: CAWSVRVPEAFF.

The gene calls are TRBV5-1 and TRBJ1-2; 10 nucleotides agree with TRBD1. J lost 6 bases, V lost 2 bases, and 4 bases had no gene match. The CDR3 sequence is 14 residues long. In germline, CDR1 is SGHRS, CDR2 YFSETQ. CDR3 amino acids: CASSFDRGRDGYTF. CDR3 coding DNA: TGCGCCAGCAGCTTTGACAGGGGGCGAGATGGCTACACCTTC.

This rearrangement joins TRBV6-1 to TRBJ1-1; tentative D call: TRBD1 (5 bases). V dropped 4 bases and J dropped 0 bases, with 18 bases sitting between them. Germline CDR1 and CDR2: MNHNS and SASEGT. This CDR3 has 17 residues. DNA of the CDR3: TGTGCCAGCAGTGGTTTAGGGACTACCCATATGAACACTGAAGCTTTCTTT. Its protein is CASSGLGTTHMNTEAFF.

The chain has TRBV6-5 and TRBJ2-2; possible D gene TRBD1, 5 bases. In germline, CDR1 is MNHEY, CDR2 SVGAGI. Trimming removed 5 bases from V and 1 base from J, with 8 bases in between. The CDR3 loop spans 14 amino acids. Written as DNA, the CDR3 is TGTGCCAGCAGTCAGGGTGAGAACACCGGGGAGCTGTTTTTT. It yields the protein CASSQGENTGELFF.